This is a list of T cell receptor beta chains from one sample in a study of shared clonotypes between healthy human individuals. Method: immunoSEQ multiplex PCR; TCRdb's copy keeps in-frame clones and lacks some. The sample contains 2 million or so clones, 95% of which appear only once. The sequencing sample was made of naive CD4+ T cells sorted from blood. The receptors were sampled from a man aged 18 to 29 in good health. Each CDR3 is given with its conserved first and last residue. D genes are given only for firm matches. A clone size is listed for some rows: how often the clone was seen (once, few, many), or a class if it is expanded.

TRBD1,-,TRBV19,TRBJ2-3,CASRGRTGVPDTQYF,TGTGCCAGTAGGGGACGGACAGGGGTACCAGATACGCAGTATTTT
TRBD1,-,TRBV5-1,TRBJ1-2,CASSMDRGSNYGYTF,TGCGCCAGCAGCATGGACAGGGGCTCTAACTATGGCTACACCTTC
-,-,TRBV28,TRBJ1-1,CASSWVNTEAFF,TGTGCCAGCAGTTGGGTGAACACTGAAGCTTTCTTT
-,-,TRBV6-5,TRBJ2-2,CASLRGGTGELFF,TGTGCCAGCCTCAGGGGTGGGACCGGGGAGCTGTTTTTT
-,-,TRBV30,TRBJ1-1,CAWRLRQGPNTEAFF,TGTGCCTGGAGACTTAGGCAGGGACCGAACACTGAAGCTTTCTTT
-,-,TRBV11-2,TRBJ2-3,CASSLVGSNTQYF,TGTGCCAGCAGCTTAGTGGGGTCGAATACGCAGTATTTT
-,-,TRBV11-2,TRBJ2-7,CASRTYKDSGPSYEQYF,TGTGCCAGCAGAACGTATAAGGACAGTGGGCCCTCCTACGAGCAGTACTTC
-,-,TRBV5-6,TRBJ1-4,CASSLGANEKLFF,TGTGCCAGCAGCTTGGGGGCAAATGAAAAACTGTTTTTT
-,-,TRBV6-6,TRBJ1-2,CASSFLESGYTF,TGTGCCAGCAGTTTTCTAGAGTCCGGCTACACCTTC
-,-,TRBV6-4,TRBJ2-1,CASSNQGAGYNEQFF,TGTGCCAGCAGCAACCAGGGTGCGGGCTACAATGAGCAGTTCTTC
TRBD1,-,TRBV5-4,TRBJ1-5,CASSFDRGSWHF,TGTGCCAGCAGCTTTGACAGGGGAAGTTGGCATTTT
TRBD2,once,TRBV7-2,TRBJ2-5,CASSLGSSGGQETQYF,TGTGCCAGCAGCTTAGGTTCTAGCGGGGGCCAGGAGACCCAGTACTTC
-,-,TRBV10-1,TRBJ1-1,CASSEYPVNTEAFF,TGCGCCAGCAGTGAGTACCCGGTGAACACTGAAGCTTTCTTT
TRBD1,-,TRBV28,TRBJ2-2,CASRGQGGEFTGELFF,TGTGCCAGCAGGGGACAGGGGGGAGAGTTCACCGGGGAGCTGTTTTTT
-,-,TRBV19,TRBJ2-7,CASTTSGPGIYEQYF,TGTGCCAGTACAACATCCGGGCCAGGGATCTACGAGCAGTACTTC
TRBD1,-,TRBV6-1,TRBJ1-3,CASLSGQGWNTIYF,TGTGCCAGCCTTTCGGGACAGGGTTGGAACACCATATATTTT
TRBD1,-,TRBV19,TRBJ1-4,CASSILGTGDNEKLFF,TGTGCCAGTAGTATACTCGGGACAGGGGATAATGAAAAACTGTTTTTT
-,-,TRBV2,TRBJ1-4,CASKAEANEKLFF,TGTGCCAGCAAGGCCGAGGCGAATGAAAAACTGTTTTTT
-,once,TRBV9,TRBJ1-1,CASSVAPGGATEAFF,TGTGCCAGCAGCGTAGCTCCGGGGGGCGCGACTGAAGCTTTCTTT
TRBD2,-,TRBV18,TRBJ2-5,CASSLQTSGPQETQYF,TGTGCCAGCTCACTGCAAACTAGCGGTCCACAAGAGACCCAGTACTTC
-,-,TRBV5-1,TRBJ1-5,CASSLNGQPQHF,TGCGCCAGCAGCTTGAACGGTCAGCCCCAGCATTTT
-,-,TRBV5-5,TRBJ1-4,CASSRGGAGEKLFF,TGTGCCAGCAGCAGGGGAGGGGCTGGTGAAAAACTGTTTTTT
-,once,TRBV6-1,TRBJ1-5,CASSATEYSNQPQHF,TGTGCCAGCAGCGCGACAGAATATAGCAATCAGCCCCAGCATTTT
TRBD1,once,TRBV9,TRBJ2-7,CASSPRQGAYEQYF,TGTGCCAGCAGCCCGAGACAGGGGGCGTACGAGCAGTACTTC
TRBD1,-,TRBV15,TRBJ2-1,CATSRDRGAYNEQFF,TGTGCCACCAGCAGGGACAGGGGAGCATACAATGAGCAGTTCTTC
TRBD2,-,TRBV15,TRBJ2-7,CATSRTSGGRSSYEQYF,TGTGCCACCAGCCGGACTAGCGGGGGCCGTAGCTCCTACGAGCAGTACTTC
-,-,TRBV5-6,TRBJ1-2,CASTLGIGGYTF,TGTGCCAGCACCCTTGGGATAGGTGGCTACACCTTC
-,-,TRBV5-8,TRBJ2-1,CASSFDFSYNEQFF,TGTGCCAGCAGCTTTGACTTCTCCTACAATGAGCAGTTCTTC
-,-,TRBV7-2,TRBJ2-3,CASSLVGQTDTQYF,TGTGCCAGCAGCTTAGTGGGGCAGACAGATACGCAGTATTTT
-,-,TRBV7-2,TRBJ2-3,CASSLVSQTDTQYF,TGTGCCAGCAGCTTAGTTAGCCAGACAGATACGCAGTATTTT
TRBD1,-,TRBV7-2,TRBJ2-7,CASSSRGQGAGEQYF,TGTGCCAGCAGCTCGAGGGGACAGGGGGCGGGCGAGCAGTACTTC
-,-,TRBV12-2,TRBJ1-5,CASRRCRTQPQHF,TGTGCAAGTCGCCGGTGCAGGACTCAGCCCCAGCATTTT
-,once,TRBV7-3,TRBJ1-6,CASSLTVRGGNSPLHF,TGTGCCAGCAGCTTAACGGTCAGGGGCGGTAATTCACCCCTCCACTTT
TRBD2,-,TRBV11-2,TRBJ2-2,CASSLNSGGPGELFF,TGTGCCAGCAGCTTAAATAGCGGGGGGCCCGGGGAGCTGTTTTTT
-,-,TRBV5-1,TRBJ1-5,CASRDEGRGQPQHF,TGCGCCAGCAGGGATGAGGGAAGGGGGCAGCCCCAGCATTTT
-,once,TRBV5-1,TRBJ1-2,CASSSSGTANYGYTF,TGCGCCAGCAGCTCCTCCGGGACGGCTAACTATGGCTACACCTTC
-,-,TRBV5-1,TRBJ2-1,CASSFALHNEQFF,TGCGCCAGCAGCTTCGCGCTACACAATGAGCAGTTCTTC
-,-,TRBV7-2,TRBJ1-1,CASSLETRTPEAFF,TGTGCCAGCAGCCTCGAAACTCGGACTCCTGAAGCTTTCTTT
TRBD2,-,TRBV11-2,TRBJ2-1,CASSPSGVSSYNEQFF,TGTGCCAGCAGCCCTAGCGGGGTGAGCTCCTACAATGAGCAGTTCTTC
TRBD2,-,TRBV7-9,TRBJ2-4,CASSGNSGGLASKNIQYF,TGTGCCAGCAGCGGGAATAGCGGGGGCTTAGCTTCCAAAAACATTCAGTACTTC
TRBD1,-,TRBV27,TRBJ2-2,CASSPGTGLRANTGELFF,TGTGCCAGCAGCCCCGGGACAGGGTTAAGAGCGAACACCGGGGAGCTGTTTTTT
-,few,TRBV6-1,TRBJ2-7,CASSPVGYQMREQYF,TGTGCCAGCAGCCCAGTGGGGTATCAGATGCGGGAGCAGTACTTC
-,-,TRBV10-2,TRBJ2-7,CASSELARGGNEQYF,TGCGCCAGCAGTGAGCTGGCCAGGGGAGGGAACGAGCAGTACTTC
-,-,TRBV14,TRBJ2-7,CASSRERYEQYF,TGTGCCAGCAGCCGGGAACGCTACGAGCAGTACTTC
TRBD1,-,TRBV20-1,TRBJ1-2,CRAEGAWGYTF,TGCAGGGCTGAGGGGGCTTGGGGCTACACCTTC
-,-,TRBV11-3,TRBJ1-1,CASSLLGNTEAFF,TGTGCCAGCAGCTTACTGGGGAACACTGAAGCTTTCTTT
-,-,TRBV2,TRBJ1-4,CASSEVGAPGEKLFF,TGTGCCAGCAGTGAAGTAGGGGCGCCCGGTGAAAAACTGTTTTTT
TRBD1,-,TRBV6-1,TRBJ2-7,CASTHGQGSPYEQYF,TGTGCCAGCACCCATGGACAGGGGTCTCCCTACGAGCAGTACTTC
-,-,TRBV21-1,TRBJ1-6,CASGKTTSHLNYNSPLHF,TGTGCCAGCGGTAAGACAACCTCACATCTAAACTATAATTCACCCCTCCACTTT
-,-,TRBV28,TRBJ1-2,CAAFSGTNYGYTF,TGTGCCGCCTTTTCAGGGACTAACTATGGTTACACCTTC
-,once,TRBV5-6,TRBJ2-4,CASSDPVGAAKNIQYF,TGTGCCAGCAGCGACCCTGTGGGCGCGGCCAAAAACATTCAGTACTTC
-,-,TRBV28,TRBJ2-2,CASSFYGSKTNTGELFF,TGTGCCAGCAGTTTTTACGGCAGCAAGACGAACACCGGGGAGCTGTTTTTT
TRBD1,-,TRBV6-1,TRBJ1-1,CASSEYGQGAPAMNTEAFF,TGTGCCAGCAGTGAATATGGACAGGGGGCGCCTGCCATGAACACTGAAGCTTTCTTT
-,-,TRBV9,TRBJ1-1,CASSVAGGEAFF,TGTGCCAGCAGCGTAGCAGGCGGTGAAGCTTTCTTT
-,-,TRBV30,TRBJ1-3,CAWRTAVGNTIYF,TGTGCCTGGAGAACGGCGGTCGGAAACACCATATATTTT
TRBD1,once,TRBV7-3,TRBJ1-5,CASSKTGGEPQHF,TGTGCCAGCAGCAAAACAGGGGGGGAGCCCCAGCATTTT
TRBD1,few,TRBV5-4,TRBJ2-2,CASSPQGSTGELFF,TGTGCCAGCAGCCCACAGGGGAGCACCGGGGAGCTGTTTTTT
TRBD1,-,TRBV4-3,TRBJ1-1,CASSRIPGQGSTEAFF,TGCGCCAGCAGCCGGATACCAGGACAGGGGAGCACTGAAGCTTTCTTT